What follows are 17 T cell receptor beta chains derived from one specimen sequenced in a study of response to subunit inactivated influenza vaccine. One entry per CDR3 protein, called by TCRdb with MiXCR from the RT-PCR reads. The sample yields around 160,000 distinct CDR3 sequences, 9.5% to 13% seen once. The source material was non-naive T cells sorted from PBMCs, sampled about 40 days after vaccination. Every receptor here comes from a man between 45 and 60 years old who received an inactivated influenza vaccine.

Ten or more counts support this clonotype. The rearrangement joins TRBV20-1 to TRBJ2-1; the match to TRBD2 covers 9 bases. Looked up from germline, CDR1 is DFQATT and CDR2 is SNEGSKA (reference sequence). The V and J ends lost 1 base and 3 bases, in that order; junction bases with no gene match: 4. This CDR3 region has 15 residues. The CDR3 DNA reads as TGCAGTGCTAGAGCAACAGCGGGGGGCTACAATGAGCAGTTCTTC. This translates into CSARATAGGYNEQFF.

This clonotype turned up a few times. The gene calls are TRBV18 and TRBJ1-5, with D perhaps matching TRBD1 (5 bases). Germline V CDR1 and CDR2: KGHSH, LQKENI. V was pared by 4 bases and J by 6 bases, with 19 bases between. CDR3 length: 16 residues. The CDR3 spells CASSQRAPGTGQPQHF. As DNA, the CDR3 is TGTGCCAGCTCACAGAGGGCCCCCGGGACGGGTCAGCCCCAGCATTTT.

The V gene is TRBV28, the J gene TRBJ1-1; D unclear. The V gene lost 3 bases and the J gene lost 5 bases, with 4 bases spanning the gap. The germline gives CDR1 MDHEN, CDR2 SYDVKM. This CDR3 has 11 residues. The CDR3 region has the DNA TGTGCCAGCAGTTTGATAACTGAAGCTTTCTTT. Residues: CASSLITEAFF.

This clonotype was found a few times. The CDR3 reads CATSRGITDTQYF. The DNA for the CDR3 is TGTGCCACCAGCAGAGGAATAACAGATACGCAGTATTTT. The rearrangement uses TRBV15 and TRBJ2-3; D is unclear. Germline-derived CDR1 and CDR2 are LNHNV and YYDKDF (reference sequence). The V end was cut by 1 base, the J end by 3 bases, with 5 bases between. The CDR3 is 13 residues long.

This clonotype was picked up many times. This rearrangement joins TRBV20-1 to TRBJ1-5, with D tentatively TRBD1 (5 bases). Germline V gene data show CDR1 as DFQATT and CDR2 as SNEGSKA (reference sequence). Trimming removed 3 bases at V and 5 bases at J, with 8 bases between. The CDR3 is made up of 12 amino acids. In DNA, the CDR3 is TGCAGTGCTAGGGTGGGGGATCAGCCCCAGCATTTT. Its translation: CSARVGDQPQHF.

This clonotype has at least ten counts. This chain uses TRBV12-3 or TRBV12-4 with TRBJ2-1, with D perhaps matching TRBD1 or TRBD2 (6 bases each). The CDR3 length is 14 residues. V was shortened by 8 bases and J by 5 bases, with 16 bases between the two germline ends. The CDR3 loop reads CASSPWGADNEQFF. The CDR3 nucleotides read TGTGCCAGCTCCCCTTGGGGGGCAGACAATGAGCAGTTCTTC.

Many counts were recorded for this clonotype. The J gene is TRBJ2-1, the V gene TRBV20-1, with 8 bases that match TRBD2. CDR3 length: 14 amino acids. Germline assignment: CDR1 DFQATT and CDR2 SNEGSKA (reference sequence). J was trimmed by 3 bases and V by 7 bases; bases with no gene match: 8. CDR3 in DNA: TGCAGTGGTATGCCGGGACTAGGCTACAATGAGCAGTTCTTC. Translating gives CSGMPGLGYNEQFF.

This clonotype showed up just a few times. This chain joins TRBV20-1 and TRBJ2-7; TRBD1 agrees at 9 bases. The CDR3 runs to 15 residues. Germline values: CDR1 DFQATT, CDR2 SNEGSKA (reference sequence). After removal of 6 bases from V and 4 bases from J, the junction contained 13 bases not matched to a gene. CDR3 DNA: TGCAGTGCGACTTTTCCGGGACAGGGACGGTACGAGCAGTACTTC. As protein: CSATFPGQGRYEQYF.

This clonotype was observed a handful of times. The chain joins TRBV30 to TRBJ1-1, with D unclear. Germline V lookup: CDR1 GTSNPN, CDR2 SVGIG (reference sequence). Trimming left V 5 bases short and J 6 bases short, with 13 bases between. The CDR3 has 12 amino acids. CDR3 sequence reads: CAWAGGSSEAFF. CDR3 nucleotide sequence: TGTGCCTGGGCTGGTGGGTCCTCTGAAGCTTTCTTT. Using reference TRBV30 and TRBJ1-1 for the parts outside the CDR3, the full variable domain is SQTIHQWPATLVQPVGSPLSLECTVEGTSNPNLYWYRQAAGRGLQLLFYSVGIGQISSEVPQNLSASRPQDRQFILSSKKLLLSDSGFYLCAWAGGSSEAFFGQGTRLTVV.

This clonotype was detected many times. The CDR3 coding sequence is TGTGCCAGCAGCCCAGTTGAGACTAGGTCGAGAGGCAGTGAGCAGTTCTTC. It is translated as CASSPVETRSRGSEQFF. V is TRBV3-1 and J is TRBJ2-1; tentative D call: TRBD2 (6 bases). The germline V gene encodes CDR1 LGHDT and CDR2 YNNKEL (reference sequence). V lost 4 bases to trimming and J lost 9 bases, with 25 bases between them. This CDR3 has 17 amino acids.

V and J are TRBV20-1 and TRBJ1-2, with TRBD1 matching over 10 bases. Germline CDR1 reads DFQATT; CDR2 reads SNEGSKA (reference sequence). The junction had 3 bases not matched to a gene; V was cut back by 6 bases and J by 2 bases. The CDR3 runs to 13 residues. As DNA, the CDR3 is TGCAGTGCGTCGACAGGGGGCAACTATGGCTACACCTTC. It specifies CSASTGGNYGYTF.

This clonotype was counted at least ten times. The V gene is TRBV20-1, the J gene TRBJ2-5; tentative D call: TRBD2 (6 bases). The CDR3 length is 14 residues. V was trimmed by 2 bases and J by 3 bases, leaving 13 bases between them. Germline-derived CDR1 and CDR2 are DFQATT and SNEGSKA (reference sequence). The CDR3 reads CSARLGSGEETQYF. Here the CDR3 DNA reads TGCAGTGCTAGATTGGGTTCGGGGGAAGAGACCCAGTACTTC.

The chain employs TRBV7-9 and TRBJ2-5; 9 bases are a match to TRBD2. Germline CDR1 reads SEHNR; CDR2 reads FQNEAQ (reference sequence). The CDR3 runs to 16 residues. The V gene end was trimmed by 5 bases and the J gene end by 4 bases; junction bases not matched to a gene: 11. The CDR3, as DNA: TGTGCCAGCAGCACCTCTAGCGGGGCGGTTAGAGAGACCCAGTACTTC. Translated, it gives CASSTSSGAVRETQYF.

This clonotype appeared a few times. J is TRBJ1-2 and V is TRBV20-1; D is uncertain. Germline assignment: CDR1 DFQATT and CDR2 SNEGSKA (reference sequence). This CDR3 is 13 amino acids long. The V end lost 3 bases, the J end lost 5 bases, and 13 bases lay between the germline ends. The CDR3, as DNA: TGCAGTGCTAGTCGAGACCAAGATTATGGCTACACCTTC. This codes for CSASRDQDYGYTF.

Remarks on this clonotype: A much larger clone differs by one base, so this may be a read error. The CDR3 nucleotides read TGTGCCAGCAGCTTGGGGGCCTTGAGAACAGATACGCAGTGTTTT. Translation: CASSLGALRTDTQCF. The V call is TRBV12-3 or TRBV12-4, the J call TRBJ2-3, with D perhaps matching TRBD1 (6 bases). The CDR3 is made up of 15 amino acids.

This clonotype turned up a few times. The rearrangement links TRBV7-9 to TRBJ1-4; maybe TRBD1 (6 bases). Germline lookup yields CDR1 SEHNR and CDR2 FQNEAQ (reference sequence). V gave up 5 bases and J gave up 5 bases, with 12 bases separating them. This CDR3 has 14 amino acids. CDR3 amino acids: CASSLRQENEKLFF. The CDR3 DNA follows: TGTGCCAGCAGCCTCAGACAGGAGAATGAAAAACTGTTTTTT. Supplemented by reference TRBV7-9 and TRBJ1-4, the full variable domain reads DTGVSQNPRHKITKRGQNVTFRCDPISEHNRLYWYRQTLGQGPEFLTYFQNEAQLEKSRLLSDRFSAERPKGSFSTLEIQRTEQGDSAMYLCASSLRQENEKLFFGSGTQLSVL.

The chain has TRBV12-3 or TRBV12-4 and TRBJ1-5; no clear D gene. V gave up 7 bases and J gave up 4 bases, with 11 bases separating them. The CDR3 length is 13 residues. The CDR3 loop reads CASNLGGNQPQHF. The CDR3 bases are TGTGCCAGCAACCTGGGTGGAAATCAGCCCCAGCATTTT.